This is a list of T cell receptor beta chains from one sample in a study of Graves' ophthalmopathy and Graves' hyperthyroidism. In TCRdb, the multiplex PCR reads were re-called with MiXCR into one record per CDR3 protein. Of approximately 540,000 distinct CDR3 sequences listed, 35% to 40% are singletons. What was sequenced was peripheral blood or thyroid tissue (not recorded which). The source is an adult man with Graves' hyperthyroidism. Both conserved end residues are part of each CDR3. Fields, in order: J gene, V gene, D gene, clone size, CDR3 DNA, CDR3 protein. D genes are given only for firm matches. Not all rows give a size; the values are once, few, many and, for expanded clones, a class.

J gene: TRBJ1-2; V gene: TRBV12-3/TRBV12-4; D gene: .; clone size: many; CDR3 DNA: TGTGCCAGCAGCTCGGAGGATGTAAACTATGGCTACACCTTC; CDR3 protein: CASSSEDVNYGYTF
J gene: TRBJ2-2; V gene: TRBV15; D gene: .; clone size: many; CDR3 DNA: TGTGCCACCAGCCTCCACGGGGAGCTGTTTTTT; CDR3 protein: CATSLHGELFF
J gene: TRBJ2-5; V gene: TRBV9; D gene: TRBD2; clone size: .; CDR3 DNA: TGTGCTCCTCGACTAGCGGGGGAGACCCAGTACTTC; CDR3 protein: CAPRLAGETQYF
J gene: TRBJ2-7; V gene: TRBV29-1; D gene: .; clone size: many; CDR3 DNA: TGCAGCGTTGAGGTCCAGGTCGAGCAGTACTTC; CDR3 protein: CSVEVQVEQYF
J gene: TRBJ2-1; V gene: TRBV24-1; D gene: .; clone size: .; CDR3 DNA: TGTGCCACCAGTGACACGACTAGCTCCTACAATGAGCAGTTCTTC; CDR3 protein: CATSDTTSSYNEQFF
J gene: TRBJ1-2; V gene: TRBV7-9; D gene: .; clone size: many; CDR3 DNA: TGTGCCAGCAGCTTAGATCTCTATGGCTACACCTTC; CDR3 protein: CASSLDLYGYTF
J gene: TRBJ2-2; V gene: TRBV2; D gene: TRBD1; clone size: .; CDR3 DNA: TGTGCCAGCAGTGAGCGACAGGGTAGTCTCGGGGAGCTGTTTTTT; CDR3 protein: CASSERQGSLGELFF
J gene: TRBJ2-5; V gene: TRBV20-1; D gene: .; clone size: once; CDR3 DNA: TGCAGTTTATCGGGTACCGGGAGTACCCAGTACTTC; CDR3 protein: CSLSGTGSTQYF
J gene: TRBJ1-4; V gene: TRBV5-1; D gene: .; clone size: .; CDR3 DNA: TGCGCCAGCAGCCCATACAGTGCTAATGAAAAACTGTTTTTT; CDR3 protein: CASSPYSANEKLFF
J gene: TRBJ1-2; V gene: TRBV7-9; D gene: .; clone size: many; CDR3 DNA: TGTGCCAGCAGCCAGGCCAACTATGGCTACACCTTC; CDR3 protein: CASSQANYGYTF
J gene: TRBJ1-1; V gene: TRBV9; D gene: .; clone size: .; CDR3 DNA: .; CDR3 protein: CASSFAAGNVPFF
J gene: TRBJ2-7; V gene: TRBV15; D gene: TRBD1; clone size: few; CDR3 DNA: TGTGCCACCAGCAGAGATTTGGGAAGACAGGGCGAGCAGTACTTC; CDR3 protein: CATSRDLGRQGEQYF
J gene: TRBJ1-4; V gene: TRBV19; D gene: .; clone size: many; CDR3 DNA: TGTGCCAGTAGTATGCTCGGGGAAAAACTGTTTTTT; CDR3 protein: CASSMLGEKLFF
J gene: TRBJ2-2; V gene: TRBV19; D gene: TRBD2; clone size: .; CDR3 DNA: TGTGCCAGTAGTCCGTTAACGGGACTAGCGGAAAACACCGGGGAGCTGTTTTTT; CDR3 protein: CASSPLTGLAENTGELFF
J gene: TRBJ1-3; V gene: TRBV20-1; D gene: TRBD1; clone size: .; CDR3 DNA: TGCAGTGAAGGGACAGGGGGCGAGGGAAACACCATATATTTT; CDR3 protein: CSEGTGGEGNTIYF
J gene: TRBJ1-6; V gene: TRBV4-1; D gene: .; clone size: many; CDR3 DNA: TGCGCCAGCAGCCAAGGGCCGACTCGGGGATCACCCCTCCACTTT; CDR3 protein: CASSQGPTRGSPLHF
J gene: TRBJ1-5; V gene: TRBV5-5; D gene: TRBD1; clone size: few; CDR3 DNA: TGTGCCAGCAGCCGCTCTGGACAGGGGGCTAATCAGCCCCAGCATTTT; CDR3 protein: CASSRSGQGANQPQHF
J gene: TRBJ1-1; V gene: TRBV7-2; D gene: TRBD1; clone size: few; CDR3 DNA: TGTGCCAGCAGCTCAGGGGGAGGGGCACTAAACACTGAAGCTTTCTTT; CDR3 protein: CASSSGGGALNTEAFF
J gene: TRBJ1-2; V gene: TRBV12-3/TRBV12-4; D gene: .; clone size: few; CDR3 DNA: TGTGCCAGCAGCGAGCGCTATGGCTACACCTTC; CDR3 protein: CASSERYGYTF
J gene: TRBJ2-7; V gene: TRBV29-1; D gene: TRBD2; clone size: many; CDR3 DNA: TGCAGCGTTGGGGGACTAGCGGGTGCCTACGAGCAGTACTTC; CDR3 protein: CSVGGLAGAYEQYF
J gene: TRBJ2-1; V gene: TRBV10-3; D gene: TRBD2; clone size: .; CDR3 DNA: TGTGCCATCAGTGATGGGCTAGCGGGAGTATATGAGCAGTTCTTC; CDR3 protein: CAISDGLAGVYEQFF
J gene: TRBJ2-3; V gene: TRBV7-9; D gene: TRBD1; clone size: .; CDR3 DNA: TGTGCCAGCAGCCCCACAGACAGGGCCGGGGCTACGCAGTATTTT; CDR3 protein: CASSPTDRAGATQYF
J gene: TRBJ1-1; V gene: TRBV10-3; D gene: TRBD1; clone size: many; CDR3 DNA: TGTGCCATCAGTAATCCGGGACAGGGGCCTATGAACACTGAAGCTTTCTTT; CDR3 protein: CAISNPGQGPMNTEAFF
J gene: TRBJ1-5; V gene: TRBV15; D gene: .; clone size: once; CDR3 DNA: TGTGCCACCAGCAGAGTAGGGCTTGCGGGTAATCAGCCCCAGCATTTT; CDR3 protein: CATSRVGLAGNQPQHF
J gene: TRBJ2-5; V gene: TRBV24-1; D gene: TRBD2; clone size: .; CDR3 DNA: TGTGCCACCAGTGATGCAAGAGCGGGGACTCAAGAGACCCAGTACTTC; CDR3 protein: CATSDARAGTQETQYF
J gene: TRBJ2-7; V gene: TRBV12-3/TRBV12-4; D gene: .; clone size: many; CDR3 DNA: TGTGCCAGCAGTTTTTTTGGGACGGTATTCTACGAGCAGTACTTC; CDR3 protein: CASSFFGTVFYEQYF
J gene: TRBJ1-2; V gene: TRBV12-5; D gene: .; clone size: many; CDR3 DNA: TGTGCTAGTGGTTTGGACGGATATGGCTACACCTTC; CDR3 protein: CASGLDGYGYTF
J gene: TRBJ1-4; V gene: TRBV5-1; D gene: .; clone size: few; CDR3 DNA: TGCGCCAGCAGCTTGGGAAGGGGCTACACTAATGAAAAACTGTTTTTT; CDR3 protein: CASSLGRGYTNEKLFF
J gene: TRBJ2-3; V gene: TRBV10-3; D gene: TRBD1; clone size: .; CDR3 DNA: TGTGCCATCAGTGAGTCTTCGGGGACAGGGTCTCGGGATACGCAGTATTTT; CDR3 protein: CAISESSGTGSRDTQYF
J gene: TRBJ2-1; V gene: TRBV5-1; D gene: TRBD2; clone size: .; CDR3 DNA: TGCGCCAGCAGCTTTATACCGGGACTAGCTGTTGTCTACAATGAGCAGTTCTTC; CDR3 protein: CASSFIPGLAVVYNEQFF
J gene: TRBJ1-5; V gene: TRBV11-2; D gene: .; clone size: .; CDR3 DNA: TGTGCCAGCAGCTTACGGGGATCGGTGGCCGTGTCCCAGCATTTT; CDR3 protein: CASSLRGSVAVSQHF
J gene: TRBJ1-1; V gene: TRBV6-5; D gene: .; clone size: many; CDR3 DNA: TGTGCCAGCAGTTACCACCAAGGGGGGGAAATGAACACTGAAGCTTTCTTT; CDR3 protein: CASSYHQGGEMNTEAFF
J gene: TRBJ1-2; V gene: TRBV6-5; D gene: .; clone size: many; CDR3 DNA: TGTGCCAGCAGTAGGGGGACTAACTATGGCTACACCTTC; CDR3 protein: CASSRGTNYGYTF
J gene: TRBJ1-5; V gene: TRBV24-1; D gene: .; clone size: .; CDR3 DNA: TGTGCCACCAGTGCCGTGACGGCCACGGGTCAGCCCCAGCATTTT; CDR3 protein: CATSAVTATGQPQHF
J gene: TRBJ1-6; V gene: TRBV13; D gene: TRBD1; clone size: many; CDR3 DNA: TGTGCCAGCAGCTTACAGGGGGAAGGTCGATCACCCCTCCACTTT; CDR3 protein: CASSLQGEGRSPLHF
J gene: TRBJ2-2; V gene: TRBV7-9; D gene: .; clone size: many; CDR3 DNA: TGTGCCAACAGCTTAGGACTTGACACCGGGGAGCTGTTTTTT; CDR3 protein: CANSLGLDTGELFF
J gene: TRBJ1-5; V gene: TRBV5-1; D gene: .; clone size: .; CDR3 DNA: TGCGCCAACAGCTTGGAGGGGGTTAGCAATCAGCCCCAGCATTTT; CDR3 protein: CANSLEGVSNQPQHF
J gene: TRBJ1-5; V gene: TRBV29-1; D gene: .; clone size: .; CDR3 DNA: TGCAGCGTTACTACCGGGACGGTTGGCCAGCCCCAGCATTTT; CDR3 protein: CSVTTGTVGQPQHF
J gene: TRBJ1-5; V gene: TRBV19; D gene: TRBD1; clone size: many; CDR3 DNA: TGTGCCAGTAGCCACATTCATACAGGGGAAGGCAATCAGCCCCAGCATTTT; CDR3 protein: CASSHIHTGEGNQPQHF
J gene: TRBJ2-1; V gene: TRBV7-6; D gene: .; clone size: many; CDR3 DNA: TGTGCCAGCAGCTTAGCCGGGACTCCCTACAATGAGCAGTTCTTC; CDR3 protein: CASSLAGTPYNEQFF
J gene: TRBJ2-2; V gene: TRBV10-3; D gene: TRBD2; clone size: .; CDR3 DNA: TGTGCCATCAGTGGTCGGTCAGGGAGGGTCACCGGGGAGCTGTTTTTT; CDR3 protein: CAISGRSGRVTGELFF
J gene: TRBJ2-7; V gene: TRBV24-1; D gene: TRBD2; clone size: few; CDR3 DNA: TGTGCCACCAGTGATTCTGGCGGGAGGGCCCACGAGCAGTACTTC; CDR3 protein: CATSDSGGRAHEQYF
J gene: TRBJ1-6; V gene: TRBV20-1; D gene: TRBD1; clone size: .; CDR3 DNA: TGCAGTGCCGGGAGACAGGGCGGTCAGCCCCTCCACTTT; CDR3 protein: CSAGRQGGQPLHF
J gene: TRBJ2-7; V gene: TRBV3-1; D gene: .; clone size: many; CDR3 DNA: TGTGCCAGCAGCCAAGATAGGATCACACGACAGTACTTC; CDR3 protein: CASSQDRITRQYF
J gene: TRBJ1-1; V gene: TRBV6-5; D gene: .; clone size: .; CDR3 DNA: TGTGCCACCACGTGGGACACTGAAGCTTTCTTT; CDR3 protein: CATTWDTEAFF
J gene: TRBJ1-2; V gene: TRBV29-1; D gene: .; clone size: .; CDR3 DNA: TGCAGCGTTGTAGGTCGGGGGCTTAACTATGGCTACACCTTC; CDR3 protein: CSVVGRGLNYGYTF
J gene: TRBJ1-2; V gene: TRBV11-2; D gene: .; clone size: few; CDR3 DNA: TGTGCCAGCAGTTTACTCTCCTCCTATGGCTACACCTTC; CDR3 protein: CASSLLSSYGYTF
J gene: TRBJ1-1; V gene: TRBV28; D gene: .; clone size: .; CDR3 DNA: TGTGCCAGCAGTCCCAGGATCAATCCGGACACTGAAGCTTTCTTT; CDR3 protein: CASSPRINPDTEAFF
J gene: TRBJ2-3; V gene: TRBV12-3/TRBV12-4; D gene: TRBD2; clone size: .; CDR3 DNA: TGTGCCAGCAGTGATAGCGGGGGGGCCGATACGCAGTATTTT; CDR3 protein: CASSDSGGADTQYF
J gene: TRBJ1-1; V gene: TRBV10-3; D gene: .; clone size: .; CDR3 DNA: TGTGCCATCACCCAGGACAGTTTGAGTACTGAAGCTTTCTTT; CDR3 protein: CAITQDSLSTEAFF
J gene: TRBJ1-5; V gene: TRBV20-1; D gene: .; clone size: few; CDR3 DNA: TGCAGTGCGACAGATAGCAATCAGCCCCAGCATTTT; CDR3 protein: CSATDSNQPQHF
J gene: TRBJ1-1; V gene: TRBV2; D gene: TRBD1; clone size: few; CDR3 DNA: TGTGCCAGCAGGAAGGGGACAGGGGGGAACACTGAAGCTTTCTTT; CDR3 protein: CASRKGTGGNTEAFF
J gene: TRBJ2-3; V gene: TRBV20-1; D gene: .; clone size: .; CDR3 DNA: TGCAGTGCTAGAGAGGCAGGAGCATACACAGATACGCAGTATTTT; CDR3 protein: CSAREAGAYTDTQYF
J gene: TRBJ1-6; V gene: TRBV29-1; D gene: TRBD1; clone size: .; CDR3 DNA: TGCAGCTTAGGGGCAGGGGGCAACTATAATTCACCCCTCCACTTT; CDR3 protein: CSLGAGGNYNSPLHF
J gene: TRBJ1-5; V gene: TRBV4-2; D gene: .; clone size: many; CDR3 DNA: TGTGCCAGCAGCCAAGAAGGGACACTACCCAATCAGCCCCAGCATTTT; CDR3 protein: CASSQEGTLPNQPQHF
J gene: TRBJ2-4; V gene: TRBV7-9; D gene: TRBD1; clone size: once; CDR3 DNA: TGTGCCAGCAGCCCGGGTAGGACAGGGATCACCATTCAGTACTTC; CDR3 protein: CASSPGRTGITIQYF
J gene: TRBJ2-7; V gene: TRBV7-2; D gene: .; clone size: .; CDR3 DNA: TGTGCCAGCAGTTTTACAGGGTACGGATCCTACGAGCAGTACTTC; CDR3 protein: CASSFTGYGSYEQYF
J gene: TRBJ1-1; V gene: TRBV5-1; D gene: .; clone size: many; CDR3 DNA: TGCGCCAGCAGCTTGTTGGGGGGGCGTGAGACTGAAGCTTTCTTT; CDR3 protein: CASSLLGGRETEAFF
J gene: TRBJ2-1; V gene: TRBV5-1; D gene: TRBD2; clone size: once; CDR3 DNA: TGCGCCAGCAGCTTCATTGGACTAGCGGGAGGGAAGAGCGATGAGCAGTTCTTC; CDR3 protein: CASSFIGLAGGKSDEQFF